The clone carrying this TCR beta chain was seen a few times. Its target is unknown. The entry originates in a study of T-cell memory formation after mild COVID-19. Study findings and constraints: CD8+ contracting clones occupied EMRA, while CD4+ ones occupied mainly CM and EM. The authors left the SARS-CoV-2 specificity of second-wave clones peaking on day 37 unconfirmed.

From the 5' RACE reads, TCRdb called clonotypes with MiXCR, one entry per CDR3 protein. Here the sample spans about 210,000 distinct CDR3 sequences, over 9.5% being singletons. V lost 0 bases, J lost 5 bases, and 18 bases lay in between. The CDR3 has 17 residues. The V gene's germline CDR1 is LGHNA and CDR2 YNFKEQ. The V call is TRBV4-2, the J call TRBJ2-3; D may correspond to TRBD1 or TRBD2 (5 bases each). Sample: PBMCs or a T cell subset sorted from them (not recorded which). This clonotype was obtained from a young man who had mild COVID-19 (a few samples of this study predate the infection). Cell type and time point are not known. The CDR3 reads CASSQERGAFPEDTQYF. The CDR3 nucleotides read TGTGCCAGCAGCCAAGAGAGGGGAGCGTTCCCCGAAGATACGCAGTATTTT.